This T cell receptor (beta chain) was recovered during a study of T cell changes during pregnancy in multiple sclerosis. Losses at the gene ends were 6 bases for V and 2 bases for J; bases not matched to a gene: 5. Looked up from germline, CDR1 is MDHEN and CDR2 is SYDVKM. The CDR3 is 16 residues long. TCRdb's table, derived via immunoSEQ multiplex PCR, lists solely in-frame clones and lacks some. The sample lists around 70,000 clones, 92% occurring once. This clone was seen a single time. The genes are TRBV28 and TRBJ2-6; 9 bases are a match to TRBD1. The specimen comprised peripheral blood, sampled in the first trimester of pregnancy. The sequence derives from a female donor in good health, enrolled as a control in a pregnancy study. The CDR3 DNA reads TGTGCCAGCAGCGTCGGGGACAGGGCTGGGGCCAACGTCCTGACTTTC. Amino acid sequence: CASSVGDRAGANVLTF.